This TCR beta chain is from a study of graft-versus-host responses after intestinal transplantation. Germline-derived CDR1 and CDR2 are MNHEY and SMNVEV (reference sequence). This CDR3 region has 14 residues. V lost 6 bases and J 5 bases, leaving 14 bases between the germline ends. Turning to this clone: Antigen: not known.

TCRdb keeps only in-frame clones here, not all; method: immunoSEQ multiplex PCR. The sample lists 99,000 or so clones; roughly 90% were seen once. V usage is TRBV27 and J usage is TRBJ1-5, with D perhaps TRBD1 (6 bases). The sequence came from a human donor who was the organ donor for an intestinal transplant. The specimen was unstimulated CD8+ T cells sorted from spleen or lymph node cells, collected before transplant. The CDR3 DNA reads TGTGCCAGCAGCGAGGACAGCCCTTATCAGCCCCAGCATTTT. Its translation: CASSEDSPYQPQHF.